This TCR beta chain is drawn from a study of T cell responses to AZD1222 COVID-19 vaccine. The protocol was immunoSEQ multiplex PCR, while the TCRdb copy is restricted to in-frame clones and leaves out a portion. Of under 95,000 clones detected, 80% to 90% appear once; the ten largest clones hold over 9.5%. Germline V gene sequence: CDR1 SGHRS, CDR2 YFSETQ. The CDR3 extends over 15 amino acids. V shed 4 bases and J 4 bases; nucleotides not matched to a gene: 5. The study pooled second doses at about 4 or about 12 weeks. Findings and limits, study-wide: Seropositive at baseline were only six AZD1222 recipients. There were mostly white British donors and more females than males, and clonal diversity was possibly underestimated.

To note about this clone: Its antigen is not known.

Sample: peripheral blood, taken 28 days after the second AZD1222 dose. The rearrangement uses TRBV5-1 and TRBJ2-4; TRBD1 matches at 10 bases. This sequence was found in an adult who received the AZD1222 COVID-19 vaccine. DNA of the CDR3: TGCGCCAGCAGCCACCGGGACAGGGGTAAAAACATTCAGTACTTC. This encodes CASSHRDRGKNIQYF.